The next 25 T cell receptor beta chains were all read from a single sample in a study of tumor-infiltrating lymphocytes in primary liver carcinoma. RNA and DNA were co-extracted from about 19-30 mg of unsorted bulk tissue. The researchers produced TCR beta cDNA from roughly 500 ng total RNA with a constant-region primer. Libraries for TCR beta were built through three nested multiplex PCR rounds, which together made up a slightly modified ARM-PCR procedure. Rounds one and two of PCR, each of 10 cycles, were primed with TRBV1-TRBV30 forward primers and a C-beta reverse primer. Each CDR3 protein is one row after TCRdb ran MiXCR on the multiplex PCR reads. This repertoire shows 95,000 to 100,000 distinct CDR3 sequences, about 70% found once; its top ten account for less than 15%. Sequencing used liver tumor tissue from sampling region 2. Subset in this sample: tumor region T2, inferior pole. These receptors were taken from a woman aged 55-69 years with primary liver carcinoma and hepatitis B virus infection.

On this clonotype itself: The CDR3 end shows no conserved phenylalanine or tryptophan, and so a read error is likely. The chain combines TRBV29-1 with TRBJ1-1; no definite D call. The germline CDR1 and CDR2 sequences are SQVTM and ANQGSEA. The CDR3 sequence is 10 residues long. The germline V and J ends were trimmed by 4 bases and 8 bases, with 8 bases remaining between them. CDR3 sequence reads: CSVAFDEAFL. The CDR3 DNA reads TGCAGCGTTGCGTTTGACGAAGCTTTCTTA.

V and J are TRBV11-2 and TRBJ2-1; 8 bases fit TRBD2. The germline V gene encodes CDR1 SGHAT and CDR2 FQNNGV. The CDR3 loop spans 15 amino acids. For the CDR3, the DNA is TGTGCTAGCTGCTTAGGGAGCGGGAGTGTTAGTGAGCAGTTCTTC. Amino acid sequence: CASCLGSGSVSEQFF.

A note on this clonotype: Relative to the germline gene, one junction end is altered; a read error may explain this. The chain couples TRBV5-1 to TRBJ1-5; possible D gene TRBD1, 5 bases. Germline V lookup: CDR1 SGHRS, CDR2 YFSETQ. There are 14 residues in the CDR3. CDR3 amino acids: CASRPDTGNRPQHF. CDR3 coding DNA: TGCGCCAGCAGACCGGACACCGGGAATCGGCCCCAGCATTTT.

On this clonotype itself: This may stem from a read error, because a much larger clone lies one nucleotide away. The CDR3 nucleotides read TGCGCCAGCAGGTCGGGACGGCTACAAGAGACCCAGTACTTC. Amino acid sequence: CASRSGRLQETQYF. This rearrangement joins TRBV5-1 to TRBJ2-5, with D possibly called TRBD1 or TRBD2 (5 bases each). Trimming removed 5 bases at V and 2 bases at J, with 13 bases between. Germline V gene data show CDR1 as SGHRS and CDR2 as YFSETQ. The CDR3 runs to 14 residues. The entire variable domain, with the rest obtained from reference TRBV5-1 and TRBJ2-5, is as follows: KAGVTQTPRYLIKTRGQQVTLSCSPISGHRSVSWYQQTPGQGLQFLFEYFSETQRNKGNFPGRFSGRQFSNSRSEMNVSTLELGDSALYLCASRSGRLQETQYFGPGTRLLVL.

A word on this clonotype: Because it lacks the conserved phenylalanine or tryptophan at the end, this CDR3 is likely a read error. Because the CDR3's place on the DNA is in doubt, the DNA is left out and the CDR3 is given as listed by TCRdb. The CDR3 region is CASSQEGVTEYL. This rearrangement joins TRBV14 to TRBJ2-3; the table gives TRBD1 as D, unverified against the DNA. CDR1 and CDR2 from the germline V gene are SGHDN and FVKESK. The CDR3 region is 12 residues in length, termini included.

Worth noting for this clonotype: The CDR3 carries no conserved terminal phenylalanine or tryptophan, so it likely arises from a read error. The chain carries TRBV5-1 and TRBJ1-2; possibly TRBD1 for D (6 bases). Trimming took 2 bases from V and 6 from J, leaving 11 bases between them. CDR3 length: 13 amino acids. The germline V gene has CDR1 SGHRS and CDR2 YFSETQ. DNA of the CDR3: TGCGCCAGCAGCTTCAGGGAGGGGGATGGCTACACCATC. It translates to CASSFREGDGYTI.

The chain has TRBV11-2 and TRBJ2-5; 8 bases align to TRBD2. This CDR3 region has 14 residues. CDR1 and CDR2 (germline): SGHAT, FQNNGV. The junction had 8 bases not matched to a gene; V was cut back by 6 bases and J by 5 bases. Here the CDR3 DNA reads TGTGCCAGCAGTCTAGGGACTAGTTGGGAGACCCAGTACTTC. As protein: CASSLGTSWETQYF.

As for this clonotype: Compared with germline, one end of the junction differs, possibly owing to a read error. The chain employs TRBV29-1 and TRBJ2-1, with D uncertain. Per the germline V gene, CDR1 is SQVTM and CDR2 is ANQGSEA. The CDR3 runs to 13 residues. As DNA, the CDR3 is TGCAGTGTTGAGTCAGCCGGCTACAATGAGCAGTTCTTC. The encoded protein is CSVESAGYNEQFF.

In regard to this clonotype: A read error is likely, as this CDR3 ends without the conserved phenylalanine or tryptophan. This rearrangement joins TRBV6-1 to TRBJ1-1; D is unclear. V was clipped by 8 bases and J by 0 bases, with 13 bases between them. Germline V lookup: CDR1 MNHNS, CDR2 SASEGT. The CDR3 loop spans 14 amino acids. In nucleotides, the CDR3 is TGTGCCAGCTGGATGGGGATTCTGAACACTGAAGCTTTCATT. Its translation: CASWMGILNTEAFI.

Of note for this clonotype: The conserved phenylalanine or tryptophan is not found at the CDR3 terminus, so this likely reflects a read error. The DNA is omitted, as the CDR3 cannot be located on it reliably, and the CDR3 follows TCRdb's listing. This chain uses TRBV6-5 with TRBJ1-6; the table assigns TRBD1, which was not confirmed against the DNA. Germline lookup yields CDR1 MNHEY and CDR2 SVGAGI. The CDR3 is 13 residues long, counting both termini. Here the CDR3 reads CASRRGGNSPHHL.

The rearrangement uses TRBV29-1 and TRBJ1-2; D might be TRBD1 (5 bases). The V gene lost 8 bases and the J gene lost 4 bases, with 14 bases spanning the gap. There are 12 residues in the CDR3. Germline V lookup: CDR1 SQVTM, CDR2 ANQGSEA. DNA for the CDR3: TGCAGCTTCGGGGCGTGGGGCTATGGCTACACCTTC. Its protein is CSFGAWGYGYTF.

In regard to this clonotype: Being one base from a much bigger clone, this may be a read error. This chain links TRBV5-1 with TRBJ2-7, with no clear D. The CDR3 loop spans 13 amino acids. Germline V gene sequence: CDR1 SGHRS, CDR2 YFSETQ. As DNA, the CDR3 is TGCGCCATCAGCTTGGCCGTGGGTTCGGAGCAGTACTTC. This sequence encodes CAISLAVGSEQYF. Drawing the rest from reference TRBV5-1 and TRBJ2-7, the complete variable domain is KAGVTQTPRYLIKTRGQQVTLSCSPISGHRSVSWYQQTPGQGLQFLFEYFSETQRNKGNFPGRFSGRQFSNSRSEMNVSTLELGDSALYLCAISLAVGSEQYFGPGTRLTVT.

This CDR3 reads CASTRHYPSPDQLQHF. As DNA, the CDR3 is TGTGCCAGCACCCGCCACTACCCTAGCCCCGATCAGCTTCAGCATTTT. The chain links TRBV6-1 to TRBJ1-5; D is undetermined. CDR1 and CDR2 from the germline V gene are MNHNS and SASEGT. The ends were cut back, 7 bases at V and 13 bases at J, with 29 bases in the middle. The CDR3 is 16 amino acids.

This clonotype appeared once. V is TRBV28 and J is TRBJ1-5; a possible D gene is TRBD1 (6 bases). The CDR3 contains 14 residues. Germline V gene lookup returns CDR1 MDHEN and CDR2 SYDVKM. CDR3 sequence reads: CVNIKQGCSQPQHF. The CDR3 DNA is TGTGTCAACATCAAACAGGGATGCAGTCAGCCCCAGCATTTT.

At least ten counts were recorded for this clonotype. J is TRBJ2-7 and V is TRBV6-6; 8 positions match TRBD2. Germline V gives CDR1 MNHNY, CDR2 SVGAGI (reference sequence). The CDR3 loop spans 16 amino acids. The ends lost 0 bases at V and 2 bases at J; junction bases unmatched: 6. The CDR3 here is CASSYSGTSATYEQYF. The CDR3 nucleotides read TGTGCCAGCAGTTACTCCGGGACTAGTGCCACCTACGAGCAGTACTTC.

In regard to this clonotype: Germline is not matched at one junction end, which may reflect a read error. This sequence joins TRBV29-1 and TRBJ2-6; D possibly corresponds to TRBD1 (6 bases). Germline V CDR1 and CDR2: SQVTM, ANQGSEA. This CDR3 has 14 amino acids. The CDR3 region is CSVGGSSGGNDLTF. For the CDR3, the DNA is TGCAGCGTTGGCGGATCCTCTGGGGGCAACGACCTGACTTTC.

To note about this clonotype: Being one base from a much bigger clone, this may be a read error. The CDR3 DNA reads as TGTTCCAGCAGCCCGTTGAGCGCGACATACAATGAGCAGTTCTTC. It encodes CSSSPLSATYNEQFF. The J gene is TRBJ2-1, the V gene TRBV7-8; no clear D gene. CDR3 length: 15 amino acids. Germline values: CDR1 SGHVS, CDR2 FQNEAQ. Full variable domain (remainder filled in from reference TRBV7-8 and TRBJ2-1): GAGVSQSPRYKVAKRGQDVALRCDPISGHVSLFWYQQALGQGPEFLTYFQNEAQLDKSGLPSDRFFAERPEGSVSTLKIQRTQQEDSAVYLCSSSPLSATYNEQFFGPGTRLTVL.

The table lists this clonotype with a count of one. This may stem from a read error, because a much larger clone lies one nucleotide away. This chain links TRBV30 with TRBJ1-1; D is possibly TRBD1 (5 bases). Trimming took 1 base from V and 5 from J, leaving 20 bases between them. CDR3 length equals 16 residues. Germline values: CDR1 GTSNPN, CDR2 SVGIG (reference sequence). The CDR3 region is CAWSALGRERETEAFF. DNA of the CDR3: TGTGCCTGGAGTGCACTCGGCAGGGAGAGGGAGACTGAAGCTTTCTTT.

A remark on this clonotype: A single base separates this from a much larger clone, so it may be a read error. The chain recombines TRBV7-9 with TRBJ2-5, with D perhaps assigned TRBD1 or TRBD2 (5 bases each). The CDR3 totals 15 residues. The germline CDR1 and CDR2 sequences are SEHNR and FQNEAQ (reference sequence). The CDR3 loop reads CASSLERGRGETQHF. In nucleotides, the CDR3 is TGTGCCAGCAGCTTAGAACGGGGCCGGGGAGAGACCCAGCACTTC.

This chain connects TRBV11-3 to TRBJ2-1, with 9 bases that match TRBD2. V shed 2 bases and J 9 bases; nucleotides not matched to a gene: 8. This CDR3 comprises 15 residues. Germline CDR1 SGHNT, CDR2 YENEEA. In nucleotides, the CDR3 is TGTGCCAGCAGCTTACTAGCGGGGAATTATAGTGAGCAGTTCTTC. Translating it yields CASSLLAGNYSEQFF. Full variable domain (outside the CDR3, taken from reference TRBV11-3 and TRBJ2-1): EAGVVQSPRYKIIEKKQPVAFWCNPISGHNTLYWYLQNLGQGPELLIRYENEEAVDDSQLPKDRFSAERLKGVDSTLKIQPAELGDSAVYLCASSLLAGNYSEQFFGPGTRLTVL.

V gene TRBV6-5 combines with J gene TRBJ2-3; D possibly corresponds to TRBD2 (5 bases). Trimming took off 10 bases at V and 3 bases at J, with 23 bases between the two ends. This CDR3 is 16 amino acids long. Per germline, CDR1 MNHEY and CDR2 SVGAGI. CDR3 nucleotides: TGTGCCATCATCCCCGTAGCAGCGGCAGCTACAGATACGCAGTATTTT. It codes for CAIIPVAAAATDTQYF.

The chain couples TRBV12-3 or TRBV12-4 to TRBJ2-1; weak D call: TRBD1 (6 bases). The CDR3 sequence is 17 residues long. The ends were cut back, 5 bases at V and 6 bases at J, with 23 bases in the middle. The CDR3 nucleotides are TGTGCCAGCAGTGGGGTTGTCCCGGGACAAGTCTCCAATGAGCAGTTCTTC. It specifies CASSGVVPGQVSNEQFF.

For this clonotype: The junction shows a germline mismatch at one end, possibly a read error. CDR3 sequence: CVSCLQSGTYSEQIF. The CDR3 DNA sequence: TGTGTCAGCTGCCTCCAGAGCGGGACATACAGTGAGCAGATCTTC. The chain employs TRBV11-2 and TRBJ2-1; possible D gene TRBD2, 7 bases. The CDR3 consists of 15 residues. Per the germline V gene, CDR1 is SGHAT and CDR2 is FQNNGV. The variable domain in full, with the rest retrieved from reference TRBV11-2 and TRBJ2-1, is EAGVAQSPRYKIIEKRQSVAFWCNPISGHATLYWYQQILGQGPKLLIQFQNNGVVDDSQLPKDRFSAERLKGVDSTLKIQPAKLEDSAVYLCVSCLQSGTYSEQIFGPGTRLTVL.

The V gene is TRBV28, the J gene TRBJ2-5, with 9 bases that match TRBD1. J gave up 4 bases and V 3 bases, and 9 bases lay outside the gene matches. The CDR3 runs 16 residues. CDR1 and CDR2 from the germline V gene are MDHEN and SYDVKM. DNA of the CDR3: TGTGCCAGCAGTTTCTCCGGGACAGGGAGAGGAGAGACCCAGTACTTC. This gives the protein CASSFSGTGRGETQYF.

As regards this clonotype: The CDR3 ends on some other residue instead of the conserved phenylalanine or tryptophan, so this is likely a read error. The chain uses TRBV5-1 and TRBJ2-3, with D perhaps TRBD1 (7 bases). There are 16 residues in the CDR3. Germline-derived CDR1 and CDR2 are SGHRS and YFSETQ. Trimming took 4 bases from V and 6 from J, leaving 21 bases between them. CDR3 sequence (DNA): TGCGCCAGCAGCCCGGGGGCAGGGGGGCAACGGGATACGCAGTATTAT. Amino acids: CASSPGAGGQRDTQYY.